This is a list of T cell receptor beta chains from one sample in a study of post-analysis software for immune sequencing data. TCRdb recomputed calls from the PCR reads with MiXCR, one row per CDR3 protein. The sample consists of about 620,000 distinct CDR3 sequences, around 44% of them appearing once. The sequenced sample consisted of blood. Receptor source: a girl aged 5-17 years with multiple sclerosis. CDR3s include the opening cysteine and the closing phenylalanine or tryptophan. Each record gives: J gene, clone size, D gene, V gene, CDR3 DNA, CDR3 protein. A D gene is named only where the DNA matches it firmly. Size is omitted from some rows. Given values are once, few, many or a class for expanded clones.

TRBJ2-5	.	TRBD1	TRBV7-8	TGTGCCAGCAGCTTAGCCGTCGACAGGGTCAATACGGAGACCCAGTACTTC	CASSLAVDRVNTETQYF
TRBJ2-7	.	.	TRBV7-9	TGTGCCAGCAGCTTAGAACAACCCGAGCAGTACTTC	CASSLEQPEQYF
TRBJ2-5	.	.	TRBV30	TGTGCCTGGAACCTATTTGGCACGGGGCAGTGGTACTTC	CAWNLFGTGQWYF
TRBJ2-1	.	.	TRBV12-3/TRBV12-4	TGTGCCAGCAGCCCTCATGGGACTGGCGGATTTTTCTCCTACAATGAGCAGTTCTTC	CASSPHGTGGFFSYNEQFF
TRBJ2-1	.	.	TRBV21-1	TGTGCCAGCAAGATGCCAGGGGGGGAGAATGAGCAGTTCTTC	CASKMPGGENEQFF
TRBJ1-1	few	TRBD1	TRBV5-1	TGCGCCAGCAGCCCACGACAGGGGGCGCGGGACACTGAAGCTTTCTTT	CASSPRQGARDTEAFF
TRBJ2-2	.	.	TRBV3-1	TGTGCCAGCAGCCAAGGGACGAACACCGGGGAGCTGTTTTTT	CASSQGTNTGELFF
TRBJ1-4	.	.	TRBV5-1	TGCGCCAGCAGCTTGGCCGGCACAGGGAGTAAGGAAAAACTGTTTTTT	CASSLAGTGSKEKLFF
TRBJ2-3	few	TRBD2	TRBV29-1	TGCAGCGTTGGGGGACTAGCGGATACGCAGTATTTT	CSVGGLADTQYF
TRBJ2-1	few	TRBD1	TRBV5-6	TGTGCCAGCAGCCGGGGACAGGGGGCTGGTGAGCAGTTCTTC	CASSRGQGAGEQFF
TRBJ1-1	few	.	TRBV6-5	TGTGCCAGCAGAAGGTCAGACTGGAACACTGAAGCTTTCTTT	CASRRSDWNTEAFF
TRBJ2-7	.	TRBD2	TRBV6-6	TGTGCCAGCCGCCACATGGGGGGGTACAGGAGCTCCTACGAGCAGTACTTC	CASRHMGGYRSSYEQYF